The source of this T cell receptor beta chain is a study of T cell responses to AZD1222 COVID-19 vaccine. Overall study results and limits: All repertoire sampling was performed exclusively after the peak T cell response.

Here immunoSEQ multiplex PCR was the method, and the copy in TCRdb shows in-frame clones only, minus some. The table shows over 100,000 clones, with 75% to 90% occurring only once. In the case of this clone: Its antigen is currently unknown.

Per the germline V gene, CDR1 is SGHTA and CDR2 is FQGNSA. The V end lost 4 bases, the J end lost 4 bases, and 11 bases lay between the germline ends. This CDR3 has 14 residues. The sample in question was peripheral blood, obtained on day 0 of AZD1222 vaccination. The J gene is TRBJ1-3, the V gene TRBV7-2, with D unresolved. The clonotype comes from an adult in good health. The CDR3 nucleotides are TGTGCCAGCAGCTCGATGATGGGGGGAAACACCATATATTTT. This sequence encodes CASSSMMGGNTIYF.